One sample yielded the 32 T cell receptor beta chains listed below, sequenced in a study of control samples from healthy donors and cancer patients. Repertoires were generated with immunoSEQ multiplex PCR, while TCRdb's copy carries only in-frame clones and drops some. The table shows 60,000 to 75,000 clones, with approximately 89% occurring only once. The sample comprised PBMCs. These receptors originate from a man aged 55 to 70 with colorectal cancer.

The V gene is TRBV19, the J gene TRBJ1-6, with D tentatively TRBD1 (5 bases). The V end lost 3 bases, the J end lost 10 bases, and 13 bases lay between the germline ends. CDR3 length: 14 residues. Germline loops: CDR1 LNHDA, CDR2 SQIVND (reference sequence). The chain's CDR3 is CASSISGARSPLHF. As DNA, the CDR3 is TGTGCCAGTAGTATTAGTGGGGCTAGGTCACCCCTCCACTTT.

The V gene is TRBV5-1, the J gene TRBJ1-2; tentatively, D is TRBD1 (6 bases). The V end was cut by 3 bases, the J end by 4 bases, with 10 bases between. The germline V gene encodes CDR1 SGHRS and CDR2 YFSETQ. The CDR3 spans 13 residues. CDR3 DNA: TGCGCCAGCAGCTCCGCAGGGGCCTATGGCTACACCTTC. Translated: CASSSAGAYGYTF.

The rearrangement joins TRBV10-3 to TRBJ1-2; 7 nucleotides match TRBD1. Germline CDR1 reads ENHRY; CDR2 reads SYGVKD. CDR3 size: 17 residues. The V segment lost 0 bases and the J segment 7 bases; nucleotides outside the gene matches: 14. For the CDR3, the DNA is TGTGCCATCAGTGAGTCAGGTCAGGGGGGACCTATGAGTGGCTACACCTTC. Its protein product is CAISESGQGGPMSGYTF.

CDR3 protein: CASSGGGGAFF. Here the CDR3 DNA reads TGTGCCAGCAGTGGAGGGGGGGGAGCTTTCTTT. The chain combines TRBV7-8 with TRBJ1-1, with D possibly matching TRBD1 (6 bases). With 6 bases removed from V and 10 bases from J, the gap between germline ends came to 12 bases. CDR1 SGHVS and CDR2 FQNEAQ come from the germline V gene. There are 11 residues in the CDR3.

This chain links TRBV5-5 with TRBJ2-3; 8 bases match TRBD2. The CDR3 consists of 17 residues. CDR1 and CDR2 from the germline V gene are SGHKS and YYEKEE (reference sequence). V gave up 0 bases and J gave up 4 bases; unmatched junction bases: 10. CDR3 amino acids: CASSLVGTSGGADTQYF. The CDR3 nucleotides read TGTGCCAGCAGCTTGGTCGGTACTAGCGGAGGAGCAGATACGCAGTATTTT. Full variable domain (rest looked up from reference TRBV5-5 and TRBJ2-3): DAGVTQSPTHLIKTRGQQVTLRCSPISGHKSVSWYQQVLGQGPQFIFQYYEKEERGRGNFPDRFSARQFPNYSSELNVNALLLGDSALYLCASSLVGTSGGADTQYFGPGTRLTVL.

V is TRBV5-1 and J is TRBJ1-4; unclear D gene. This CDR3 is built from 15 residues. The germline V gene encodes CDR1 SGHRS and CDR2 YFSETQ. V was clipped by 0 bases and J by 0 bases, with 6 bases between them. CDR3 in amino acids: CASSLGGATNEKLFF. The CDR3 DNA follows: TGCGCCAGCAGCTTGGGTGGTGCAACTAATGAAAAACTGTTTTTT.

This clone has a single count. The V call is TRBV23-1, the J call TRBJ1-2; tentatively, D is TRBD1 (6 bases). TRBV23-1 has ORF status, its function being uncertain. With 2 bases removed from V and 7 bases from J, the gap between germline ends came to 11 bases. The CDR3 contains 13 residues. The CDR3 spells CASSQGGAAGYTF. The CDR3 DNA follows: TGCGCCAGCAGTCAAGGGGGGGCGGCTGGCTACACCTTC.

The chain recombines TRBV11-3 with TRBJ2-2; D is ambiguous. Trimming left V 3 bases short and J 8 bases short, with 10 bases between. Per the germline V gene, CDR1 is SGHNT and CDR2 is YENEEA. This CDR3 has 13 residues. The CDR3 bases are TGTGCCAGCAGCTTCAGCACCAGGGGGGAGCTGTTTTTT. Translating it yields CASSFSTRGELFF.

The chain couples TRBV18 to TRBJ2-7; D remains unclear. V was shortened by 1 base and J by 2 bases, with 6 bases between the two germline ends. The CDR3 runs 13 residues. Germline-derived CDR1 and CDR2 are KGHSH and LQKENI. The CDR3 region is CASSPQSTYEQYF. The CDR3 region has the DNA TGTGCCAGCTCACCACAGAGTACCTACGAGCAGTACTTC.

This rearrangement joins TRBV4-2 to TRBJ2-7; the D is unclear. V was shortened by 0 bases and J by 1 base, with 10 bases between the two germline ends. The CDR3 is 15 amino acids. Germline CDR1 LGHNA, CDR2 YNFKEQ. CDR3 in DNA: TGTGCCAGCAGCCAAGACCGTAGCAGGTCCTACGAGCAGTACTTC. It encodes CASSQDRSRSYEQYF.

The V gene is TRBV5-4, the J gene TRBJ2-5; 7 bases fit TRBD1. Germline CDR1 SGHNT, CDR2 YYREEE (reference sequence). V was pared by 5 bases and J by 4 bases, with 11 bases of the junction left unmatched. The CDR3 runs 15 residues. CDR3 sequence (DNA): TGTGCCAGCAGTCTAGGGGGCGCAGGTGGAGAGACCCAGTACTTC. It codes for CASSLGGAGGETQYF.

V is TRBV2 and J is TRBJ2-3; D remains unclear. V shed 7 bases and J shed 2 bases, with 10 bases lying between them. The CDR3 length is 13 residues. In germline, CDR1 is SNHLY, CDR2 FYNNEI. In DNA form, the CDR3 reads TGTGCCAGCACACGGACGATCACAGATACGCAGTATTTT. It specifies CASTRTITDTQYF.

V and J are TRBV5-4 and TRBJ2-7; either TRBD1 or TRBD2 may fit D (5 bases each). Germline values: CDR1 SGHNT, CDR2 YYREEE (reference sequence). The CDR3 covers 14 residues. Trimming took off 4 bases at V and 6 bases at J, with 17 bases between the two ends. CDR3 sequence reads: CASSRPGPKAEQYF. The CDR3 DNA is TGTGCCAGCAGCCGTCCGGGACCAAAAGCCGAGCAGTACTTC.

This rearrangement joins TRBV11-3 to TRBJ2-7; 8 bases fit TRBD2. Per the germline V gene, CDR1 is SGHNT and CDR2 is YENEEA. Trimming cost V 5 bases and J 7 bases; bases outside gene matches: 13. The CDR3 runs to 15 residues. CDR3 region: CASSVRTGGAGEQYF. The CDR3 nucleotides are TGTGCCAGCAGCGTACGCACGGGGGGGGCGGGTGAGCAGTACTTC.

The chain recombines TRBV12-3 or TRBV12-4 with TRBJ1-5; no firm D call. The V end lost 6 bases, the J end lost 2 bases, and 5 bases lay between the germline ends. This CDR3 comprises 12 residues. CDR3: CASSPGNQPQHF. The CDR3, as DNA: TGTGCCAGCAGCCCGGGCAATCAGCCCCAGCATTTT.

The chain uses TRBV3-1 (or the pseudogene TRBV3-2) and TRBJ2-2, with TRBD2 as a possible D gene (5 bases). Germline CDR1 is LGHDT and CDR2 is YNNKEL (reference sequence). The V end lost 6 bases, the J end lost 4 bases, and 12 bases lay between the germline ends. CDR3 size: 14 residues. DNA for the CDR3: TGTGCCAGCAGGCACCGCGGAGGCACCGGGGAGCTGTTTTTT. Translating gives CASRHRGGTGELFF.

The CDR3 sequence is CASSYPRTRDNEQFF. CDR3 DNA: TGTGCCAGCAGTTACCCCCGGACCCGTGACAATGAGCAGTTCTTC. This sequence joins TRBV6-5 and TRBJ2-1; no clear D gene. V was cut by 2 bases and J by 5 bases, with 13 bases left in between. Germline CDR1 reads MNHEY; CDR2 reads SVGAGI. The CDR3 is made up of 15 amino acids.

In its sample, this clone was seen once. The CDR3 region has the DNA TGTGCCAGCAGTTTAAGGGACGGAGGTGTGCGTTCACCCCTCCACTTT. It codes for CASSLRDGGVRSPLHF. The genes are TRBV27 and TRBJ1-6; D is possibly TRBD1 (5 bases). With 2 bases removed from V and 9 bases from J, the gap between germline ends came to 17 bases. The CDR3 covers 16 residues. The germline V gene has CDR1 MNHEY and CDR2 SMNVEV (reference sequence).

The CDR3 reads CASSLDGVNTGELFF. For the CDR3, the DNA is TGCGCCAGCAGCTTGGACGGGGTGAACACCGGGGAGCTGTTTTTT. This rearrangement joins TRBV5-1 to TRBJ2-2; perhaps TRBD2 as D (5 bases). The germline V gene has CDR1 SGHRS and CDR2 YFSETQ. The CDR3 sequence is 15 residues long. The V end lost 0 bases, the J end lost 1 base, and 7 bases lay between the germline ends.

This chain connects TRBV7-6 to TRBJ2-2; D gene ambiguous. This CDR3 has 13 amino acids. Germline values: CDR1 SGHVS, CDR2 FNYEAQ. Trimming cost V 5 bases and J 6 bases, with 10 bases left between them. CDR3: CASSPVGAGELFF. For the CDR3, the DNA is TGTGCCAGCAGCCCGGTTGGGGCCGGGGAGCTGTTTTTT.

This chain uses TRBV5-1 with TRBJ1-1, with D uncertain. This CDR3 contains 12 residues. Germline values: CDR1 SGHRS, CDR2 YFSETQ. V was clipped by 2 bases and J by 5 bases, with 7 bases between them. CDR3 DNA: TGCGCCAGCAGCTTAACCGGGACTGAAGCTTTCTTT. This encodes CASSLTGTEAFF.

CDR3: CASSPLGTGARDEQFF. CDR3 DNA: TGTGCCAGCAGCCCTCTAGGGACAGGGGCTAGGGATGAGCAGTTCTTC. V usage is TRBV7-8 and J usage is TRBJ2-1, with 10 bases identical to TRBD1. With 5 bases clipped from V and 8 bases from J, the junction kept 12 bases outside the gene matches. Germline CDR1 and CDR2: SGHVS and FQNEAQ. The CDR3 is 16 residues long.

The chain combines TRBV5-1 with TRBJ1-4, with D hard to call. V gave up 0 bases and J gave up 0 bases, with 6 bases separating them. The germline CDR1 and CDR2 sequences are SGHRS and YFSETQ. The CDR3 covers 15 residues. This CDR3 reads CASSLVVATNEKLFF. The CDR3 nucleotides read TGCGCCAGCAGCTTGGTGGTCGCAACTAATGAAAAACTGTTTTTT.

A few counts support this clone. This chain connects TRBV7-9 to TRBJ2-6; D remains ambiguous. Between the trimmed V and J ends, which lost 11 bases and 1 base, there was a span of 9 bases. CDR3 length: 13 amino acids. Germline lookup yields CDR1 SEHNR and CDR2 FQNEAQ (reference sequence). The chain's CDR3 is CASPPSGANVLTF. In DNA form, the CDR3 reads TGTGCCTCCCCCCCGTCTGGGGCCAACGTCCTGACTTTC.

The gene calls are TRBV10-3 and TRBJ2-1; D ambiguous. V shed 7 bases and J shed 4 bases, with 5 bases lying between them. Germline-derived CDR1 and CDR2 are ENHRY and SYGVKD. This CDR3 region has 11 residues. The CDR3 sequence is CAIKEYNEQFF. The CDR3 DNA reads as TGTGCCATCAAAGAGTACAATGAGCAGTTCTTC.

The rearrangement uses TRBV18 and TRBJ1-1; tentatively, D is TRBD1 (5 bases). The germline V gene has CDR1 KGHSH and CDR2 LQKENI. CDR3 length: 14 residues. Trimming stripped 3 bases from V and 5 bases from J, with 13 bases between. The CDR3 is CASSPQGSGTEAFF. The DNA of the CDR3 is TGTGCCAGCTCACCCCAGGGCTCGGGGACTGAAGCTTTCTTT.

This clone was detected once. The V call is TRBV7-7, the J call TRBJ2-2, with 9 bases identical to TRBD2. V dropped 1 base and J dropped 6; count of bases not matched to a gene: 3. This CDR3 spans 15 amino acids. Per germline, CDR1 SSHAT and CDR2 FNYEAQ (reference sequence). CDR3 bases: TGTGCCAGCAGCTTAGAAGCTAGCGGGGCCGGGGAGCTGTTTTTT. This sequence encodes CASSLEASGAGELFF.

The V and J genes are TRBV7-8 and TRBJ2-3, with D maybe TRBD2 (7 bases). The germline CDR1 and CDR2 sequences are SGHVS and FQNEAQ. This CDR3 has 15 residues. The V gene lost 4 bases and the J gene lost 6 bases, with 17 bases spanning the gap. CDR3 nucleotides: TGTGCCAGCAGCTCTAGGGGGGGTAGGATGGATACGCAGTATTTT. It yields the protein CASSSRGGRMDTQYF.

This clone was observed a few times. The same CDR3 is also encoded by other DNA sequences in this sample. As DNA, the CDR3 is TGTGCCAGCAGCGTAACTGCAACTAATGAAAAACTGTTTTTT. As protein: CASSVTATNEKLFF. The gene calls are TRBV9 and TRBJ1-4; D is unclear. Between the trimmed V and J ends, which lost 1 base and 0 bases, there was a span of 4 bases. Germline V CDR1 and CDR2: SGDLS, YYNGEE. This CDR3 contains 14 residues.

The J gene is TRBJ2-3, the V gene TRBV6-5, with TRBD2 as a possible D gene (5 bases). V shed 11 bases and J shed 6 bases, with 18 bases lying between them. CDR1 is MNHEY and CDR2 is SVGAGI in the germline V gene. CDR3 size: 13 residues. CDR3: CALQQRGRDTQYF. Written as DNA, the CDR3 is TGTGCCCTACAGCAACGGGGTCGGGATACGCAGTATTTT.

This chain joins TRBV5-1 and TRBJ1-2; D gene unclear. V was shortened by 4 bases and J by 8 bases, with 15 bases between the two germline ends. Germline V CDR1 and CDR2: SGHRS, YFSETQ. The CDR3 sequence is 13 residues long. CDR3 protein: CASSPRAGQGYTF. CDR3 DNA: TGCGCCAGCAGCCCCCGGGCAGGTCAAGGCTACACCTTC. Complete variable domain (other parts from reference TRBV5-1 and TRBJ1-2): KAGVTQTPRYLIKTRGQQVTLSCSPISGHRSVSWYQQTPGQGLQFLFEYFSETQRNKGNFPGRFSGRQFSNSRSEMNVSTLELGDSALYLCASSPRAGQGYTFGSGTRLTVV.

The chain combines TRBV7-3 with TRBJ2-1, with TRBD2 as a possible D gene (5 bases). V was cut by 3 bases and J by 8 bases, with 20 bases left in between. Germline V CDR1 and CDR2: SGHTA, FQGTGA. The CDR3 is 16 residues long. The CDR3 DNA reads TGTGCCAGCAGCTTGGCCCCGGCCCGAGGAGGATATGAGCAGTTCTTC. Its protein product is CASSLAPARGGYEQFF.